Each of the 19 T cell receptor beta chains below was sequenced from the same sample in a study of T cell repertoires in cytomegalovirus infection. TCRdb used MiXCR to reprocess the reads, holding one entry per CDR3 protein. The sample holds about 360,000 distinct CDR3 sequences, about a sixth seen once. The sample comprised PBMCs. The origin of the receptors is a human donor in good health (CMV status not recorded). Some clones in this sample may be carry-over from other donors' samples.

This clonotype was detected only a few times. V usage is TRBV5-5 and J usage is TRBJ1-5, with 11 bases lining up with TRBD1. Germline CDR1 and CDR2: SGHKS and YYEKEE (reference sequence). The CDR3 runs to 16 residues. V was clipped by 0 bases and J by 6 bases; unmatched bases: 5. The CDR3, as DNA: TGTGCCAGCAGCTTGGCCGGGACAGGGGGATCTCAGCCCCAGCATTTT. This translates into CASSLAGTGGSQPQHF.

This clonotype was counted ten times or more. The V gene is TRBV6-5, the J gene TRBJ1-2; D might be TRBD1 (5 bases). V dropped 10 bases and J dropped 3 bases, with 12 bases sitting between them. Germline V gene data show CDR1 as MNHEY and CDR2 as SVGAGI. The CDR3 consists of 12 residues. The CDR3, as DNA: TGTGCCAACCGACAGAACTACTATGGCTACACCTTC. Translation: CANRQNYYGYTF.

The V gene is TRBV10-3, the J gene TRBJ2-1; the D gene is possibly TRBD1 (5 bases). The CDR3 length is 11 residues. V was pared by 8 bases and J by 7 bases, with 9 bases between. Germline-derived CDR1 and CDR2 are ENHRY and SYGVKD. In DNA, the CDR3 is TGTGCCATCGGGGCCAGGAATGAGCAGTTCTTC. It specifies CAIGARNEQFF.

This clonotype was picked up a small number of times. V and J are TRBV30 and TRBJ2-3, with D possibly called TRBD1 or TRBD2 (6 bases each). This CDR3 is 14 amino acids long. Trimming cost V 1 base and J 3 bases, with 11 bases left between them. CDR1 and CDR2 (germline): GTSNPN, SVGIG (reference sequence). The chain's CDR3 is CAWSGGARTDTQYF. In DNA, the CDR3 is TGTGCCTGGAGTGGGGGGGCGCGGACAGATACGCAGTATTTT.

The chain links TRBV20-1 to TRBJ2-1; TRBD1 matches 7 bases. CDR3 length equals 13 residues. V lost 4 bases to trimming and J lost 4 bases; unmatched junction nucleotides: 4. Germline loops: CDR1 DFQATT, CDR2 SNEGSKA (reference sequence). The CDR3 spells CSATGTAYNEQFF. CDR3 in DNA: TGCAGTGCTACCGGGACAGCATACAATGAGCAGTTCTTC.

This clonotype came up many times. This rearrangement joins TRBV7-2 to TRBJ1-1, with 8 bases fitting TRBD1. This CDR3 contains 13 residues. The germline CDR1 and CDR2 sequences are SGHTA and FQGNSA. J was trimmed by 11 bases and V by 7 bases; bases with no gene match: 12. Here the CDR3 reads CASTGSTGGQAFF. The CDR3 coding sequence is TGTGCCAGCACGGGATCTACAGGGGGACAGGCTTTCTTT.

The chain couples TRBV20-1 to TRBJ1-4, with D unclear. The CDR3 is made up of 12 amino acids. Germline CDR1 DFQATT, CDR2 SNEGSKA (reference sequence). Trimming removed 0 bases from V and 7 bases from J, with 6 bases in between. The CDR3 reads CSAREPTEKLFF. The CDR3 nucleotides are TGCAGTGCTAGAGAACCGACTGAAAAACTGTTTTTT.

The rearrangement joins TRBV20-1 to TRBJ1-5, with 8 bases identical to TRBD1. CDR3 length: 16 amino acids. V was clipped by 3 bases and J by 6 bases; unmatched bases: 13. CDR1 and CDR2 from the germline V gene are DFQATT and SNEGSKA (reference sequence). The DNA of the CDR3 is TGCAGTGCTAGTGATAGGAACAGGGGGGTTGGTCAGCCCCAGCATTTT. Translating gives CSASDRNRGVGQPQHF.

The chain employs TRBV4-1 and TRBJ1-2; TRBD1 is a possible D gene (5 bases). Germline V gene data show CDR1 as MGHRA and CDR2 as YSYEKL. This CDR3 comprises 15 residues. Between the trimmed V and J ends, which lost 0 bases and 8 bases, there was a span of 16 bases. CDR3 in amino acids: CASSQEAQVAQGYTF. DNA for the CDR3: TGCGCCAGCAGCCAAGAGGCACAGGTTGCGCAGGGCTACACCTTC.

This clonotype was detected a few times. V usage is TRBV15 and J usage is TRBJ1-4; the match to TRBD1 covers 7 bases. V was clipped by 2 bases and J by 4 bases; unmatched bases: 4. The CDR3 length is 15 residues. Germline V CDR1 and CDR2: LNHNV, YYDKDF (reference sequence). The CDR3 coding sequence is TGTGCCACCAGCAGACAGGGGGGGTTTAATGAAAAACTGTTTTTT. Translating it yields CATSRQGGFNEKLFF.

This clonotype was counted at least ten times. The CDR3 loop reads CASSFPLDQPQHF. Written as DNA, the CDR3 is TGTGCCAGCAGTTTCCCGCTCGATCAGCCCCAGCATTTT. V usage is TRBV28 and J usage is TRBJ1-5; D ambiguous. Germline loops: CDR1 MDHEN, CDR2 SYDVKM. The CDR3 runs 13 residues. V lost 3 bases to trimming and J lost 5 bases, with 8 bases between them.

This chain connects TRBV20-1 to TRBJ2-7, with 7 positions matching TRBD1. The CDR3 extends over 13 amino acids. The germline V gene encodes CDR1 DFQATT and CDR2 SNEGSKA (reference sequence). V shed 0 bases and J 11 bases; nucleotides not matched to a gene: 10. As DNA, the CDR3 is TGCAGTGCTAGAGATGGCAGGGGGTATGGGGAGTACTTC. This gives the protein CSARDGRGYGEYF.

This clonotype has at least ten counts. CDR3 in amino acids: CASSFGGGYGYTF. CDR3 in DNA: TGTGCCAGCAGTTTTGGGGGGGGCTATGGCTACACCTTC. The V and J genes are TRBV12-3 or TRBV12-4 and TRBJ1-2; possibly TRBD1 for D (5 bases). This CDR3 is built from 13 residues. Trimming took 3 bases from V and 4 from J, leaving 9 bases between them.

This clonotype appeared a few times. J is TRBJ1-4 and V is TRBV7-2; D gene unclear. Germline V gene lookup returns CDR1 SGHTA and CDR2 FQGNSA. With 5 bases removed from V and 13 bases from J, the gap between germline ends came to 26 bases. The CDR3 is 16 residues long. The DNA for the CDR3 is TGTGCCAGCAGCCGCACCCCACACCCGGCGGACCGAGGACTGTTTTTT. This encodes CASSRTPHPADRGLFF.

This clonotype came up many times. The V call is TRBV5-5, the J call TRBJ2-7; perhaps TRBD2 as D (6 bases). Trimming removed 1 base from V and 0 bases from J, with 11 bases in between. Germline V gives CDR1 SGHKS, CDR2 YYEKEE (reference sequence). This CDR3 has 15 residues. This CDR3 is CASSLSGVSSYEQYF. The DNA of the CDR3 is TGTGCCAGCAGCTTGTCGGGGGTTAGCTCCTACGAGCAGTACTTC.

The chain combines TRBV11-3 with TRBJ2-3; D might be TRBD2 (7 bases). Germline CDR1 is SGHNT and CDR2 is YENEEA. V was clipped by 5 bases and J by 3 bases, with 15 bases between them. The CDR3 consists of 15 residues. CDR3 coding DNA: TGTGCCAGCAGCCCCCGCGGGGGCCCGACAGATACGCAGTATTTT. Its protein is CASSPRGGPTDTQYF.

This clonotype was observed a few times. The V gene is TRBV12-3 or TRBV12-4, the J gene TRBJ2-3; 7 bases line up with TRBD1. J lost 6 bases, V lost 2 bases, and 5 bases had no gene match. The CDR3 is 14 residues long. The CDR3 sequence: CASSLMQGEDTQYF. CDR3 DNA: TGTGCCAGCAGTTTAATGCAGGGGGAGGATACGCAGTATTTT.

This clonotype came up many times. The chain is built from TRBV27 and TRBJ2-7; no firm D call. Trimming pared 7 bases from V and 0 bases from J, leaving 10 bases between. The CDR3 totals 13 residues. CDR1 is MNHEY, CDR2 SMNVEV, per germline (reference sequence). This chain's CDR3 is CASTRANSYEQYF. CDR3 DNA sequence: TGTGCCAGCACCCGGGCAAACTCCTACGAGCAGTACTTC.

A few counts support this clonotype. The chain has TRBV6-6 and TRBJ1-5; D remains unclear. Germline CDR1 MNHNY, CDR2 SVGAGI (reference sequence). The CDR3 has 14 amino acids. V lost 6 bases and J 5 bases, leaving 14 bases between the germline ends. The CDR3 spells CASSSAQEDQPQHF. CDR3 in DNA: TGTGCCAGCAGCTCCGCGCAGGAGGATCAGCCCCAGCATTTT.